The source of this T cell receptor beta chain is a study of T cell repertoires in cytomegalovirus infection. In the study overall: A matching HLA type, together with CMV infection, was signaled by public TCR beta signatures.

Via MiXCR, TCRdb re-called the reads, giving one row per CDR3 protein. The top ten clones hold about 14% of a sample with roughly 990,000 distinct CDR3 sequences, 30% to 40% of them seen once. Broader study findings: Summed frequency of public TCR beta families distinguished CMV carriers with the relevant HLA. HLA-C-restricted TCR beta clonotypes specific for CMV led the ex vivo response.

Germline CDR1 DFQATT, CDR2 SNEGSKA (reference sequence). The CDR3 has 14 residues. V was pared by 5 bases and J by 1 base, with 15 bases between. As to this clonotype: What it recognizes is unknown.

The TCR was taken from a human donor in good health (CMV status not recorded). Some clones in this sample may be carry-over from other donors' samples. Here the sequenced sample was cultured CD8+ T cells from PBMCs, taken from culture after CMV antigen stimulation. The chain carries TRBV20-1 and TRBJ2-7; D ambiguous. CDR3 protein: CSAASYVPSYEQYF. In DNA, the CDR3 is TGCAGTGCTGCATCCTACGTACCATCCTACGAGCAGTACTTC.